The 20 T cell receptor beta chains reported below all come from one sample, sequenced in a study of shared clonotypes between healthy human individuals. TCRdb's table, derived via immunoSEQ multiplex PCR, lists solely in-frame clones and lacks some. The profile shows 900,000 to 1,200,000 clones, 70% to 80% of them singletons. Input material: memory CD4+ T cells from PBMCs. The subset: CD45RA-negative fraction. These receptors originate from a man between 18 and 29 years old in good health. Some clones in this sample may be carry-over from other donors' samples.

The chain couples TRBV7-2 to TRBJ2-1, with D maybe TRBD1 (5 bases). V lost 1 base to trimming and J lost 7 bases, with 11 bases between them. Germline CDR1 and CDR2: SGHTA and FQGNSA. CDR3 length: 14 amino acids. The CDR3 DNA is TGTGCCAGCAGCTTAGTTCGACAGAGGAATGAGCAGTTCTTC. Protein: CASSLVRQRNEQFF.

The chain is built from TRBV25-1 and TRBJ1-5; D unclear. The CDR3 is 14 residues long. The germline V and J ends were trimmed by 4 bases and 1 base, with 8 bases remaining between them. The germline CDR1 and CDR2 sequences are MGHDK and SYGVNS. CDR3 DNA: TGTGCCAGCAGTGGTCAGCTAAGCAATCAGCCCCAGCATTTT. Amino acid sequence: CASSGQLSNQPQHF. Drawing the rest from reference TRBV25-1 and TRBJ1-5, the complete variable domain is EADIYQTPRYLVIGTGKKITLECSQTMGHDKMYWYQQDPGMELHLIHYSYGVNSTEKGDLSSESTVSRIRTEHFPLTLESARPSHTSQYLCASSGQLSNQPQHFGDGTRLSIL.

This clone turned up a few times. The chain couples TRBV6-1 to TRBJ1-1, with D hard to call. The CDR3 loop spans 19 amino acids. The germline CDR1 and CDR2 sequences are MNHNS and SASEGT. With 3 bases removed from V and 1 base from J, the gap between germline ends came to 24 bases. CDR3 nucleotides: TGTGCCAGCAGTGACCTACCCGGACGGACGAATAAAGGGAACACTGAAGCTTTCTTT. This gives the protein CASSDLPGRTNKGNTEAFF.

The chain links TRBV7-9 to TRBJ2-3; the D gene is possibly TRBD2 (5 bases). The length of the CDR3 is 15 residues. Looked up from germline, CDR1 is SEHNR and CDR2 is FQNEAQ (reference sequence). V gave up 2 bases and J gave up 0 bases, with 9 bases separating them. CDR3 sequence (DNA): TGTGCCAGCAGCTTAATCGGCGGGAGCACAGATACGCAGTATTTT. This translates into CASSLIGGSTDTQYF.

The J gene is TRBJ1-3, the V gene TRBV5-3, with 10 bases aligning to TRBD1. TRBV5-3 is annotated as an ORF whose role is uncertain. Germline trimming cut 5 bases from V and 4 bases from J; bases unmatched to any gene: 6. This CDR3 contains 15 residues. CDR3 in amino acids: CARSQTGGYGNTIYF. CDR3 nucleotide sequence: TGTGCCAGAAGTCAGACAGGGGGCTACGGAAACACCATATATTTT.

In the case of this clone: This could be a read error, since a much larger clone is one nucleotide away. The chain has TRBV18 and TRBJ1-5, with D uncertain. Trimming left V 2 bases short and J 2 bases short, with 4 bases between. Germline V gene lookup returns CDR1 KGHSH and CDR2 LQKENI. The CDR3 has 13 amino acids. The CDR3 protein is CASSPVGNQPQHF. CDR3 in DNA: TGTGCCAGCTCACCAGTCGGCAATCAGCCCCAGCATTTT.

The chain recombines TRBV27 with TRBJ1-2; no definite D call. The CDR3 loop spans 14 amino acids. Germline V gene sequence: CDR1 MNHEY, CDR2 SMNVEV (reference sequence). Trimming stripped 10 bases from V and 4 bases from J, with 19 bases between. The CDR3 DNA follows: TGTGCCACCCCAAGTTTATCAGCTCTCTATGGCTACACCTTC. It is translated as CATPSLSALYGYTF.

This chain joins TRBV6-5 and TRBJ2-3, with TRBD2 identical over 7 bases. The V segment lost 7 bases and the J segment 2 bases; nucleotides outside the gene matches: 6. Germline V gene sequence: CDR1 MNHEY, CDR2 SVGAGI. This CDR3 contains 14 residues. CDR3 DNA sequence: TGTGCCAGCACCCTGGGACTACACACAGATACGCAGTATTTT. As protein: CASTLGLHTDTQYF.

J is TRBJ2-7 and V is TRBV28; D unresolved. CDR1 and CDR2 (germline): MDHEN, SYDVKM. Trimming took off 7 bases at V and 0 bases at J, with 19 bases between the two ends. This CDR3 comprises 16 residues. CDR3 loop: CASKPPAARFSYEQYF. CDR3 DNA: TGTGCCAGCAAACCCCCGGCGGCTAGATTCTCCTACGAGCAGTACTTC.

This clone was observed many times. The chain is built from TRBV7-9 and TRBJ1-3; no clear D gene. Per the germline V gene, CDR1 is SEHNR and CDR2 is FQNEAQ (reference sequence). This CDR3 is built from 14 residues. V lost 5 bases and J lost 0, with 8 bases in between. This CDR3 is CASSVQSSGNTIYF. CDR3 DNA: TGTGCCAGCAGCGTACAGAGCTCTGGAAACACCATATATTTT.

The rearrangement uses TRBV5-1 and TRBJ2-1, with D possibly TRBD2 on 5 matching bases. CDR1 and CDR2 from the germline V gene are SGHRS and YFSETQ. Trimming shortened V by 4 bases and J by 5 bases, and 22 bases separated the two germline ends. This CDR3 region has 17 residues. The CDR3 nucleotides are TGCGCCAGCAGCGGAGACCGGGGAACGTTAACGAACAATGAGCAGTTCTTC. This translates into CASSGDRGTLTNNEQFF.

This clone was recorded a few times. The sample holds other DNA sequences that translate to the same CDR3. The chain uses TRBV27 and TRBJ2-1, with no clear D. The V end lost 6 bases, the J end lost 3 bases, and 3 bases lay between the germline ends. CDR3 length: 11 residues. Germline loops: CDR1 MNHEY, CDR2 SMNVEV (reference sequence). CDR3 region: CASSLYNEQFF. CDR3 DNA sequence: TGTGCCAGCAGCCTCTACAATGAGCAGTTCTTC.

The V gene is TRBV7-2, the J gene TRBJ1-2; the D is unclear. With 0 bases removed from V and 4 bases from J, the gap between germline ends came to 6 bases. Germline values: CDR1 SGHTA, CDR2 FQGNSA. CDR3 size: 13 residues. This CDR3 reads CASSLATSYGYTF. The DNA for the CDR3 is TGTGCCAGCAGCTTAGCTACCAGCTATGGCTACACCTTC.

This clone was seen only a few times. The chain recombines TRBV30 with TRBJ2-1; 8 nucleotides line up with TRBD2. The V segment lost 2 bases and the J segment 9 bases; nucleotides outside the gene matches: 6. CDR3 length: 13 amino acids. Germline V gene sequence: CDR1 GTSNPN, CDR2 SVGIG (reference sequence). The CDR3 DNA reads as TGTGCCTGGAGTTGGCGGGAGGTGGGTGAGCAGTTCTTC. Encoded protein: CAWSWREVGEQFF.

This chain uses TRBV4-2 with TRBJ2-5, with TRBD1 identical over 11 bases. The J call may be mistaken, given a closer DNA end match to TRBJ2-7. Looked up from germline, CDR1 is LGHNA and CDR2 is YNFKEQ. The CDR3 loop spans 16 amino acids. The CDR3 DNA is TGTGCCAGCAGCCAAGATGGAGGGACAGGGGGCTACGAGCAGTACTTC. Its protein product is CASSQDGGTGGYEQYF.

The gene calls are TRBV7-2 and TRBJ2-1, with D perhaps matching TRBD1 or TRBD2 (5 bases each). This CDR3 region has 15 residues. Germline CDR1 is SGHTA and CDR2 is FQGNSA. Deletions cut 0 bases from V and 7 bases from J, with 13 bases between. This CDR3 reads CASSLAGRAWNEQFF. The CDR3 DNA is TGTGCCAGCAGCTTAGCGGGACGAGCTTGGAATGAGCAGTTCTTC.

This clone was picked up a small number of times. Other nucleotide sequences in the sample specify the same CDR3. The chain couples TRBV19 to TRBJ1-1; D remains ambiguous. From germline, CDR1 is LNHDA and CDR2 SQIVND (reference sequence). Trimming pared 9 bases from V and 3 bases from J, leaving 8 bases between. CDR3 length: 11 amino acids. This CDR3 reads CASTGYTEAFF. The CDR3, as DNA: TGTGCCAGCACGGGGTACACTGAAGCTTTCTTT.

The chain carries TRBV5-1 and TRBJ1-2; D possibly corresponds to TRBD1 (5 bases). The CDR3 has 15 residues. Trimming pared 7 bases from V and 1 base from J, leaving 17 bases between. The V gene's germline CDR1 is SGHRS and CDR2 YFSETQ. The CDR3 DNA is TGCGCCAGCGCCCCCCCATCGGACATTAACTATGGCTACACCTTC. Translating gives CASAPPSDINYGYTF. Full variable domain (remainder filled in from reference TRBV5-1 and TRBJ1-2): KAGVTQTPRYLIKTRGQQVTLSCSPISGHRSVSWYQQTPGQGLQFLFEYFSETQRNKGNFPGRFSGRQFSNSRSEMNVSTLELGDSALYLCASAPPSDINYGYTFGSGTRLTVV.

V usage is TRBV5-1 and J usage is TRBJ2-2; a weak D match, TRBD2 (6 bases). The CDR3 spans 15 residues. Germline values: CDR1 SGHRS, CDR2 YFSETQ. Trimming took off 0 bases at V and 5 bases at J, with 11 bases between the two ends. CDR3 DNA: TGCGCCAGCAGCTTGGTCGGGAGTTTGACCGGGGAGCTGTTTTTT. This translates into CASSLVGSLTGELFF.

The genes are TRBV11-1 and TRBJ2-7, with TRBD2 matching over 11 bases. Germline CDR1 and CDR2: SGHAT and FQDESV (reference sequence). The length of the CDR3 is 17 residues. V lost 1 base to trimming and J lost 2 bases; unmatched junction nucleotides: 7. CDR3 sequence reads: CASSLGFGTSGTYEQYF. The CDR3, as DNA: TGTGCCAGCAGCTTAGGCTTCGGGACTAGCGGAACCTACGAGCAGTACTTC.